The TCR beta chain described here comes from a study of tumor-infiltrating lymphocytes in primary liver carcinoma. Across the whole study: Ranging in age from 30 to 69 years, the patients were men and women.

Germline V lookup: CDR1 SGDLS, CDR2 YYNGEE. Trimming removed 2 bases at V and 3 bases at J, with 6 bases between. The CDR3 length is 14 residues. Taking about 17-33 mg of unsorted bulk tissue, the authors co-extracted RNA and DNA. Among the patients, all had chronic HBV infection and none had been treated. This clonotype appeared a few times. Starting from approximately 470 ng of total RNA, TCR beta cDNA was produced with a primer in the constant region. Three nested multiplex PCR rounds of slightly modified ARM-PCR generated TCR beta libraries. Running roughly 10 cycles apiece, the first two PCR rounds relied on TRBV1-TRBV30 forward primers together with a C-beta reverse primer. TCRdb fed the multiplex PCR reads into MiXCR, producing one record per CDR3 protein. This sample has almost 45,000 distinct CDR3 sequences, with roughly 73% found just once.

The sequencing input was tumor-adjacent normal liver tissue. V gene TRBV9 combines with J gene TRBJ2-6; no clear D gene. The origin of this receptor is a woman in her thirties with primary liver carcinoma and hepatitis B virus infection. CDR3 bases: TGTGCCAGCAGCGTCTTGAATGGGGCCAACGTCCTGACTTTC. Its protein is CASSVLNGANVLTF.